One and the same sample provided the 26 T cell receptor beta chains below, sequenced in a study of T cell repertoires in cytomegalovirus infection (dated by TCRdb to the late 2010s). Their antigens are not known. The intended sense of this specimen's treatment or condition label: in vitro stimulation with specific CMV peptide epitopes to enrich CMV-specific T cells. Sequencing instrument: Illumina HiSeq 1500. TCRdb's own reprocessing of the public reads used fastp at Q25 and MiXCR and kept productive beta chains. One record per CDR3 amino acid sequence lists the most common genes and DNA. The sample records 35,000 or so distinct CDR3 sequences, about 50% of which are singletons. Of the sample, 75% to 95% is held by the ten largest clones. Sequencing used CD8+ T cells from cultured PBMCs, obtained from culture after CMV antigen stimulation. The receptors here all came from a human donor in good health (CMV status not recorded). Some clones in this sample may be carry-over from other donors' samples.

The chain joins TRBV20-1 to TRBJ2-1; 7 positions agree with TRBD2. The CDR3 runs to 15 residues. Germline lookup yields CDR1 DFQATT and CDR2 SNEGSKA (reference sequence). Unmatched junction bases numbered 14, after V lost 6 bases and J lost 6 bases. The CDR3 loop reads CSARGLKRGGNEQFF. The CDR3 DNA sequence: TGCAGTGCAAGGGGCTTAAAGCGGGGTGGCAATGAGCAGTTCTTC.

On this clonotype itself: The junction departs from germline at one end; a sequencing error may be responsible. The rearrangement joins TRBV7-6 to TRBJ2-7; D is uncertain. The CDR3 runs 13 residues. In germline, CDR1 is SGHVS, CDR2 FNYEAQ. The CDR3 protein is CASSPGSSYEQHF. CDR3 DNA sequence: TGTGCCAGCAGCCCAGGTTCCAGCTACGAGCAGCACTTC.

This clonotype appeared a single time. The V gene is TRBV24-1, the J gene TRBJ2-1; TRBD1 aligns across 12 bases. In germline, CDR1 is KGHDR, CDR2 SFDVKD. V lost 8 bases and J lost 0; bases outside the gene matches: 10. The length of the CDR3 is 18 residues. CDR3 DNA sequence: TGTGCCACCACCTGGGGGACAGGGGGCGATTTCTCCTACAATGAGCAGTTCTTC. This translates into CATTWGTGGDFSYNEQFF.

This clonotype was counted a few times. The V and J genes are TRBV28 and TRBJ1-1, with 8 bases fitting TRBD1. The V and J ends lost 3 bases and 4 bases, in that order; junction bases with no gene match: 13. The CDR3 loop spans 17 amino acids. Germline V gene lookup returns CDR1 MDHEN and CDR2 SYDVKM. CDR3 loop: CASSFPFQGASSTEAFF. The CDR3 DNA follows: TGTGCCAGCAGTTTTCCCTTCCAGGGGGCCTCAAGCACTGAAGCTTTCTTT.

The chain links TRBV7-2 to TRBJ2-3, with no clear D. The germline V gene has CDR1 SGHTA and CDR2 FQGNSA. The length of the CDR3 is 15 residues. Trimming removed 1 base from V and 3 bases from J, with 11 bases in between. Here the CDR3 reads CASSLVSWMTDTQYF. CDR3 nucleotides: TGTGCCAGCAGCTTAGTCAGCTGGATGACAGATACGCAGTATTTT.

The CDR3 loop reads CASSFSAAKISYNEQFF. DNA of the CDR3: TGTGCCAGCAGTTTTTCGGCAGCAAAAATCTCCTACAATGAGCAGTTCTTC. This rearrangement joins TRBV28 to TRBJ2-1; D unclear. Trimming took 3 bases from V and 0 from J, leaving 15 bases between them. This CDR3 is 17 amino acids long. The germline V gene encodes CDR1 MDHEN and CDR2 SYDVKM.

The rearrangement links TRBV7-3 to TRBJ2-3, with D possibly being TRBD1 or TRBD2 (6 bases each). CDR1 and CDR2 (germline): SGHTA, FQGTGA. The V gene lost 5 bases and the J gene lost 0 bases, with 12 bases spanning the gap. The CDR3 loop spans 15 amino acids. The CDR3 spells CASSPGGGSTDTQYF. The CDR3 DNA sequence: TGTGCCAGCAGCCCCGGAGGGGGTAGCACAGATACGCAGTATTTT.

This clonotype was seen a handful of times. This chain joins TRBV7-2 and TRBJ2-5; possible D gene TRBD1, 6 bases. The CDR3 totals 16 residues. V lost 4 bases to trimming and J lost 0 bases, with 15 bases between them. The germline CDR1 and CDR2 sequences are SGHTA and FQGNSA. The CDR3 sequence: CASSSRTASYQETQYF. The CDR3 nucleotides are TGTGCCAGCAGCTCCCGGACAGCTAGTTACCAAGAGACCCAGTACTTC. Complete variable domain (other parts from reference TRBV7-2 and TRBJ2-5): GAGVSQSPSNKVTEKGKDVELRCDPISGHTALYWYRQSLGQGLEFLIYFQGNSAPDKSGLPSDRFSAERTGGSVSTLTIQRTQQEDSAVYLCASSSRTASYQETQYFGPGTRLLVL.

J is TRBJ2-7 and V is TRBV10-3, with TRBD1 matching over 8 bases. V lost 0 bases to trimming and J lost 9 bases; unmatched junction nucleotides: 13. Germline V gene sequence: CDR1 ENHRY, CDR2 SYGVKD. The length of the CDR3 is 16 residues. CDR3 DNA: TGTGCCATCAGTGAGTCGGGGGACAGGCAAGTTCGTGGGCAGTACTTC. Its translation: CAISESGDRQVRGQYF.

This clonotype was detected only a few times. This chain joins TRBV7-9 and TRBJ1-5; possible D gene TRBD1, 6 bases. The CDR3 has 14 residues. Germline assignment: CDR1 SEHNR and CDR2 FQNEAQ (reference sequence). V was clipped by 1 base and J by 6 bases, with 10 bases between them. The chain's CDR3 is CASSLDRGGQPQHF. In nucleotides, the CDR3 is TGTGCCAGCAGCTTAGATAGGGGGGGTCAGCCCCAGCATTTT.

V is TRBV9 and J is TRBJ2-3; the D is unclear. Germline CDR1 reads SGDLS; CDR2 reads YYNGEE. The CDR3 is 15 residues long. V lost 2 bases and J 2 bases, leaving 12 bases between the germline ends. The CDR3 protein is CASSVSKVATDTQYF. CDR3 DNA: TGTGCCAGCAGCGTTAGCAAAGTCGCCACAGATACGCAGTATTTT.

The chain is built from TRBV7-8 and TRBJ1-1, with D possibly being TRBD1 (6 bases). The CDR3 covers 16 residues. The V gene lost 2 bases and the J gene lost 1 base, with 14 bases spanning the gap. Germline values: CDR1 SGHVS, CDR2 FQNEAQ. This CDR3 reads CASSLLAGAGNTEAFF. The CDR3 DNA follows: TGTGCCAGCAGCTTACTCGCGGGGGCCGGGAACACTGAAGCTTTCTTT. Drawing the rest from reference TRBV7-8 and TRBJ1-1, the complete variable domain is GAGVSQSPRYKVAKRGQDVALRCDPISGHVSLFWYQQALGQGPEFLTYFQNEAQLDKSGLPSDRFFAERPEGSVSTLKIQRTQQEDSAVYLCASSLLAGAGNTEAFFGQGTRLTVV.

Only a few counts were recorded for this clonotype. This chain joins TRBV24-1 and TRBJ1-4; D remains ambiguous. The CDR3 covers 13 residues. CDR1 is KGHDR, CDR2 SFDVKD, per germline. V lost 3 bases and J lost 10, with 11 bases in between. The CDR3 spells CATSDGMSGKLFF. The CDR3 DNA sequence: TGTGCCACCAGTGATGGAATGTCGGGAAAACTGTTTTTT.

The CDR3 nucleotides read TGTGCCAGCAGCTTAGAACTAGCAGCACACGAGCAGTACTTC. As protein: CASSLELAAHEQYF. The V call is TRBV7-8, the J call TRBJ2-7, with D perhaps TRBD2 (6 bases). The CDR3 length is 14 residues. Germline assignment: CDR1 SGHVS and CDR2 FQNEAQ. Trimming stripped 1 base from V and 5 bases from J, with 12 bases between.

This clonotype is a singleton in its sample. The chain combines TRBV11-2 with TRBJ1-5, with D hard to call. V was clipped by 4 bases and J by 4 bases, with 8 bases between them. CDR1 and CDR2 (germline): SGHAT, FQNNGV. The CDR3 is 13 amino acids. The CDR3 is CASSYEVNQPQHF. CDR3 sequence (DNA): TGTGCCAGCAGCTATGAGGTGAATCAGCCCCAGCATTTT.

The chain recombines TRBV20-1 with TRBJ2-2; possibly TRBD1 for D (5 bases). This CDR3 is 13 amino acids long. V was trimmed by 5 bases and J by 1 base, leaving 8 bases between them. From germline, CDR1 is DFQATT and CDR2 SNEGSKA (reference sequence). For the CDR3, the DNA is TGCAGTGCTGCAACAGGGAACACCGGGGAGCTGTTTTTT. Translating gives CSAATGNTGELFF.

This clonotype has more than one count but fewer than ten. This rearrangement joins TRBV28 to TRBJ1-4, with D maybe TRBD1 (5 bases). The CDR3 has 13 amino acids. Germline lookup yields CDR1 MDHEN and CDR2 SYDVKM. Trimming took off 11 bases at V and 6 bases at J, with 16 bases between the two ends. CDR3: CASSGDGDEKLFF. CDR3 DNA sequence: TGTGCCTCCAGCGGGGACGGAGATGAAAAACTGTTTTTT.

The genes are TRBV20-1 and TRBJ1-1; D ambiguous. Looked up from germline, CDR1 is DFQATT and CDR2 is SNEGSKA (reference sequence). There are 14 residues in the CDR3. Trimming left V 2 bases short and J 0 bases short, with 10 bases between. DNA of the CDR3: TGCAGTGCTAGAATCGGGCATATGAACACTGAAGCTTTCTTT. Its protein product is CSARIGHMNTEAFF.

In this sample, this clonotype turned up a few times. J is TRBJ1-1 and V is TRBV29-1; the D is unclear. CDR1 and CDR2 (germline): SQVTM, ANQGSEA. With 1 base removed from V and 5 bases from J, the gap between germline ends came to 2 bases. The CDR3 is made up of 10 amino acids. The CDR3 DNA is TGCAGCGTTGAAGGGACTGAAGCTTTCTTT. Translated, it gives CSVEGTEAFF.

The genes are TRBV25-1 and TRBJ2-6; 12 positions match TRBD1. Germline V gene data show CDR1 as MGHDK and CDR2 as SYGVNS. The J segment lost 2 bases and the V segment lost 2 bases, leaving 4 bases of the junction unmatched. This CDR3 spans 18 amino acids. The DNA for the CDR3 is TGTGCCAGCAGTGAACTCCGGGACAGGGGGCCTGGGGCCAACGTCCTGACTTTC. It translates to CASSELRDRGPGANVLTF.

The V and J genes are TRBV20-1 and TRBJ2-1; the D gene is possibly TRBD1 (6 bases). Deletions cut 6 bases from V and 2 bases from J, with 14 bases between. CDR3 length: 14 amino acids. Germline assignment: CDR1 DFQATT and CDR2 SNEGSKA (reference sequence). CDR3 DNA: TGCAGTGCAAGCCGGACAGAAACCTACAATGAGCAGTTCTTC. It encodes CSASRTETYNEQFF.

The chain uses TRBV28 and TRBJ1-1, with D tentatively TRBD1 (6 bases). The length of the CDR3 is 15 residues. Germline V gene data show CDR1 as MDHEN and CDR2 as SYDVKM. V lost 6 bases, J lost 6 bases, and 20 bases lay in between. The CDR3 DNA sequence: TGTGCCAGCAGCCCAACTCCAGGGGCTAGGGCTGAAGCTTTCTTT. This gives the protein CASSPTPGARAEAFF.

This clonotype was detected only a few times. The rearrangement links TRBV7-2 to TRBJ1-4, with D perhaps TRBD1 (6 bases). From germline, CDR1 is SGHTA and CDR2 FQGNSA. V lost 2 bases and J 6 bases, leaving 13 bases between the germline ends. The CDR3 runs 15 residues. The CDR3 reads CASSLNRVSDEKLFF. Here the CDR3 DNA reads TGTGCCAGCAGCTTAAACAGGGTGTCAGATGAAAAACTGTTTTTT.

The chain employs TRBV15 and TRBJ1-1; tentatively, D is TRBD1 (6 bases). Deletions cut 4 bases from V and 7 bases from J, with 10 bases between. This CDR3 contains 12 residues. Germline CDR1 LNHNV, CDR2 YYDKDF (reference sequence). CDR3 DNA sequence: TGTGCCACCAGCAATAAACAGGGTGAAGCTTTCTTT. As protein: CATSNKQGEAFF.

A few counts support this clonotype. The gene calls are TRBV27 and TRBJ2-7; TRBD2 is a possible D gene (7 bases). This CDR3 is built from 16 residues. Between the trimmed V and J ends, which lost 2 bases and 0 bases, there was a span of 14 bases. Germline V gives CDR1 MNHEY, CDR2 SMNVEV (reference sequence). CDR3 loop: CASSLVGGGSSYEQYF. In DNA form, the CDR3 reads TGTGCCAGCAGTTTAGTAGGGGGGGGGAGCTCCTACGAGCAGTACTTC.

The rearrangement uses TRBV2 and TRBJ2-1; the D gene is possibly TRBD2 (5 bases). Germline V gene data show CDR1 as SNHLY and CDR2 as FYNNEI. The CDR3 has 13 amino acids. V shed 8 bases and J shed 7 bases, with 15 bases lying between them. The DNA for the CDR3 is TGTGCCAGCCCCCTGGGCCCGGGAAATGAGCAGTTCTTC. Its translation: CASPLGPGNEQFF.